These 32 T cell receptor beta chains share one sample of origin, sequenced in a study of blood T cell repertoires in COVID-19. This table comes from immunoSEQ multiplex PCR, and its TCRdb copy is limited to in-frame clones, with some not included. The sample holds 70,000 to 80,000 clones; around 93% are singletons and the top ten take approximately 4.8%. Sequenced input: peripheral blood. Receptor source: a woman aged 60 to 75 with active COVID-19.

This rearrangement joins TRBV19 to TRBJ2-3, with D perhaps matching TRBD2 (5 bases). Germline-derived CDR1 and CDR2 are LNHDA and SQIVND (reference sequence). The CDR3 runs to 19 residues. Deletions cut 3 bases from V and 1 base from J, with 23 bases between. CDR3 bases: TGTGCCAGTAGTATTGGTCTAGCTGCCAAAATTTGGGGCACAGATACGCAGTATTTT. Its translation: CASSIGLAAKIWGTDTQYF. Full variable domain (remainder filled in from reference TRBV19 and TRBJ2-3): DGGITQSPKYLFRKEGQNVTLSCEQNLNHDAMYWYRQDPGQGLRLIYYSQIVNDFQKGDIAEGYSVSREKKESFPLTVTSAQKNPTAFYLCASSIGLAAKIWGTDTQYFGPGTRLTVL.

This CDR3 is CATSGTGPYNEQFF. CDR3 bases: TGTGCCACCAGTGGGACAGGCCCTTACAATGAGCAGTTCTTC. This chain connects TRBV24-1 to TRBJ2-1; TRBD1 agrees at 7 bases. The CDR3 is 14 amino acids. V gave up 5 bases and J gave up 4 bases; unmatched junction bases: 4. Germline V gene sequence: CDR1 KGHDR, CDR2 SFDVKD.

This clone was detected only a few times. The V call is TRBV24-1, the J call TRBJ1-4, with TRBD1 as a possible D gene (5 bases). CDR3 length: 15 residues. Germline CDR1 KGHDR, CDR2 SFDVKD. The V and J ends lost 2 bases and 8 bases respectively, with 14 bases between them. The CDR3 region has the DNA TGTGCCACCAGTGATTCCCGTTCCGGGGGGGAAAAACTGTTTTTT. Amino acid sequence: CATSDSRSGGEKLFF.

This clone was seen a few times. In DNA form, the CDR3 reads TGTGCCAGCTCCCAGGGGTTAAGTACCGGGGAGCTGTTTTTT. This sequence encodes CASSQGLSTGELFF. The V call is TRBV6-5, the J call TRBJ2-2, with D possibly TRBD1 on 6 matching bases. The CDR3 contains 14 residues. Germline V gene sequence: CDR1 MNHEY, CDR2 SVGAGI. V was trimmed by 8 bases and J by 5 bases, leaving 15 bases between them.

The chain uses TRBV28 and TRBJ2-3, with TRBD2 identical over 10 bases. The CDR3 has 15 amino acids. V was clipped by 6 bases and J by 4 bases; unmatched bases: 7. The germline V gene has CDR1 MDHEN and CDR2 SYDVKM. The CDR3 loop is CASRPAGGPADTQYF. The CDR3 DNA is TGTGCCAGCAGACCAGCGGGAGGGCCCGCAGATACGCAGTATTTT. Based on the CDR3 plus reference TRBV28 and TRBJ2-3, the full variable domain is DVKVTQSSRYLVKRTGEKVFLECVQDMDHENMFWYRQDPGLGLRLIYFSYDVKMKEKGDIPEGYSVSREKKERFSLILESASTNQTSMYLCASRPAGGPADTQYFGPGTRLTVL.

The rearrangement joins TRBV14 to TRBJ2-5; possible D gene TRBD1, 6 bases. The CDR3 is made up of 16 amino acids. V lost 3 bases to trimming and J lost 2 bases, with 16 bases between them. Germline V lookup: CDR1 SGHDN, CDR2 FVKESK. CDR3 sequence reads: CASSHHMGQRQETQYF. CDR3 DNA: TGTGCCAGCAGCCACCACATGGGACAACGACAAGAGACCCAGTACTTC.

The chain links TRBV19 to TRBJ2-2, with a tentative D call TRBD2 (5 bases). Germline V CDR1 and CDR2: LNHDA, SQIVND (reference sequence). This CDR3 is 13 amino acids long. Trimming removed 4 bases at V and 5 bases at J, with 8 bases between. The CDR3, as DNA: TGTGCCAGTAGTAACGAGGGAACCGGGGAGCTGTTTTTT. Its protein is CASSNEGTGELFF.

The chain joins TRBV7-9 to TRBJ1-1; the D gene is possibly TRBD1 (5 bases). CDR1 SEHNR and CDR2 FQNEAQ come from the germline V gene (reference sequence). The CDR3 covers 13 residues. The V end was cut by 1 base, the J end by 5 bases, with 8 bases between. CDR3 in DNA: TGTGCCAGCAGCTTAGGGCAGGGTACTGAAGCTTTCTTT. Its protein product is CASSLGQGTEAFF.

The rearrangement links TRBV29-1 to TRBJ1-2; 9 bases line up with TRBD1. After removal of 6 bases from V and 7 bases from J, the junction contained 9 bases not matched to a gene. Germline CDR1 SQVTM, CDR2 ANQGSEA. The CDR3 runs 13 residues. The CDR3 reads CSVLRDRVPGYTF. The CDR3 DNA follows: TGCAGCGTCCTCCGGGACAGGGTTCCTGGCTACACCTTC.

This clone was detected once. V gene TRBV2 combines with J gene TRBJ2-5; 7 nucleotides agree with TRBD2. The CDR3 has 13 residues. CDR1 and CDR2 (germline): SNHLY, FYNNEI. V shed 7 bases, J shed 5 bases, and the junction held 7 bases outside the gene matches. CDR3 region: CASNTLARETQYF. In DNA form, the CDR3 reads TGTGCCAGCAATACACTAGCGCGTGAGACCCAGTACTTC.

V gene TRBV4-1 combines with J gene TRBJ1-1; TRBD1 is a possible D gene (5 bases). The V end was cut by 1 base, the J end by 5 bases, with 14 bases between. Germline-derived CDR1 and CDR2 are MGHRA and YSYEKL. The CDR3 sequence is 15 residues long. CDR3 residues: CASSQGPAPGTEAFF. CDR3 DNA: TGCGCCAGCAGCCAAGGCCCGGCCCCAGGGACTGAAGCTTTCTTT.

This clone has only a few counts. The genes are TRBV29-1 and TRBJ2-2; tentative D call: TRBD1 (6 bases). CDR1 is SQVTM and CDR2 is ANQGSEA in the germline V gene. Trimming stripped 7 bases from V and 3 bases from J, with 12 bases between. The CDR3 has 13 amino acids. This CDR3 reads CSGTAAHTGELFF. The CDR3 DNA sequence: TGCAGCGGGACAGCGGCACACACCGGGGAGCTGTTTTTT.

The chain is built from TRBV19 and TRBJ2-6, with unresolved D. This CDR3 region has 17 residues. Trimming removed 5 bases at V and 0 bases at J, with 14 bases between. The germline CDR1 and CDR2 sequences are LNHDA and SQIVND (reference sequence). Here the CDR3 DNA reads TGTGCCAGTAGTCAAGACCCTAACAGCTCTGGGGCCAACGTCCTGACTTTC. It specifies CASSQDPNSSGANVLTF.

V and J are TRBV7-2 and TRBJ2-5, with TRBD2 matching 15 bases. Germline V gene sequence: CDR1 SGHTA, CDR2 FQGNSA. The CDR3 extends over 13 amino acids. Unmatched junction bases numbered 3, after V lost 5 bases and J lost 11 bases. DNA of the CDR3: TGTGCCAGCAGCCCGGGGACTAGCGGGAGGCAGTACTTC. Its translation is CASSPGTSGRQYF.

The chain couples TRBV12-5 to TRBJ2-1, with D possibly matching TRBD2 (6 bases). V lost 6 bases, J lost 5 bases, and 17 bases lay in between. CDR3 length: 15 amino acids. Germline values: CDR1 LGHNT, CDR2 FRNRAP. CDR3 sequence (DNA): TGTGCTAGTGGAACGGACCGCGGGGACCACAATGAGCAGTTCTTC. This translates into CASGTDRGDHNEQFF.

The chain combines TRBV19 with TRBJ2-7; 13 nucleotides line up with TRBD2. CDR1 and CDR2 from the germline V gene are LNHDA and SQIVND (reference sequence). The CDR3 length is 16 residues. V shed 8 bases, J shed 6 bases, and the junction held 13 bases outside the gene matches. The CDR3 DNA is TGTGCCAGTCGCCCGTCGGGACTAGCGGGATCTCGCGAGCAGTACTTC. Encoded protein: CASRPSGLAGSREQYF.

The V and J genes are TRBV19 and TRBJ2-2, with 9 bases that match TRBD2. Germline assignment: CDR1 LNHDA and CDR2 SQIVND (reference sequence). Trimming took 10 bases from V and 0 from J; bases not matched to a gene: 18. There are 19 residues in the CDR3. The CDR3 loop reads CATRRASLAGTPNTGELFF. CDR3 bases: TGTGCCACGAGAAGGGCCTCCCTAGCGGGAACTCCGAACACCGGGGAGCTGTTTTTT.

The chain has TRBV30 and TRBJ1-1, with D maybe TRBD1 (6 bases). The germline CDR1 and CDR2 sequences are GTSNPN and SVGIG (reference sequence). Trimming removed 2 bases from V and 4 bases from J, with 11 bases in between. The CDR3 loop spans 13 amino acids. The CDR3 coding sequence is TGTGCCTGGAGTCGCACAGGGATCACTGAAGCTTTCTTT. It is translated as CAWSRTGITEAFF. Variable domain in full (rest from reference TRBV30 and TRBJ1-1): SQTIHQWPATLVQPVGSPLSLECTVEGTSNPNLYWYRQAAGRGLQLLFYSVGIGQISSEVPQNLSASRPQDRQFILSSKKLLLSDSGFYLCAWSRTGITEAFFGQGTRLTVV.

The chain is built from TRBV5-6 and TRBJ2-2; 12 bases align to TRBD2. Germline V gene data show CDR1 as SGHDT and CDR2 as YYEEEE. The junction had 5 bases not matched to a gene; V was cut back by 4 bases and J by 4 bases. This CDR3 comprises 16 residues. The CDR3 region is CASSPPSGRVTGELFF. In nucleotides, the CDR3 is TGTGCCAGCAGCCCTCCTAGCGGGAGGGTCACCGGGGAGCTGTTTTTT.

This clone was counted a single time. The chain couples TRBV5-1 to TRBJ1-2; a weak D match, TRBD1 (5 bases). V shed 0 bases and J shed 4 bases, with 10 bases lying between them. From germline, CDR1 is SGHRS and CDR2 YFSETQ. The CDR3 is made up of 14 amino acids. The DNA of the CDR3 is TGCGCCAGCAGCTTGGGGGGCCGCGGCTATGGCTACACCTTC. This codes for CASSLGGRGYGYTF. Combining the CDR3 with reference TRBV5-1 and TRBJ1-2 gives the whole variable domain KAGVTQTPRYLIKTRGQQVTLSCSPISGHRSVSWYQQTPGQGLQFLFEYFSETQRNKGNFPGRFSGRQFSNSRSEMNVSTLELGDSALYLCASSLGGRGYGYTFGSGTRLTVV.

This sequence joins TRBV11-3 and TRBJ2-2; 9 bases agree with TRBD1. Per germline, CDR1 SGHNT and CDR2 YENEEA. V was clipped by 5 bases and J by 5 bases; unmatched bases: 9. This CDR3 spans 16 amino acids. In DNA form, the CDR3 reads TGTGCCAGCAGCCCCGCCGGGACAGGGAGGACCGGGGAGCTGTTTTTT. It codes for CASSPAGTGRTGELFF.

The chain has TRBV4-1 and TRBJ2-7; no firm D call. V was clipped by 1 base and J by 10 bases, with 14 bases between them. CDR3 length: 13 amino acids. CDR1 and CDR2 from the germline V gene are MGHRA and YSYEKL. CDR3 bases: TGCGCCAGCAGCCAAGGAGGATTACCCAAACAGTACTTC. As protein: CASSQGGLPKQYF.

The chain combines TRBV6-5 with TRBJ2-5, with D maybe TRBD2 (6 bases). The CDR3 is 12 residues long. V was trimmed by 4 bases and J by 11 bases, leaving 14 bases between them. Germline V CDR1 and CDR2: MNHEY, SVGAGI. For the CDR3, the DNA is TGTGCCAGCAGTTCAAGGTGGGACTCACAGTACTTC. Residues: CASSSRWDSQYF.

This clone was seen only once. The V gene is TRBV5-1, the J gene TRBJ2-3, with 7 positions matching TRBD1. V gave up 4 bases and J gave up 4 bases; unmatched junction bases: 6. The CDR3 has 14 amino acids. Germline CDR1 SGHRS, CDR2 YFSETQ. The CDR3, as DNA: TGCGCCAGCAGCGCGAGACAGGGTGCAGATACGCAGTATTTT. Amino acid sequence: CASSARQGADTQYF.

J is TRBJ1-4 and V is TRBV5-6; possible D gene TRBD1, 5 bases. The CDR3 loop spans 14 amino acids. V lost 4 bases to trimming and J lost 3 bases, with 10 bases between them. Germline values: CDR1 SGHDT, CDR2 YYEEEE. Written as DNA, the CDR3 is TGTGCCAGCAGCGGGGCGCAGGCTAATGAAAAACTGTTTTTT. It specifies CASSGAQANEKLFF.

The CDR3 loop is CASSDPRRGQGAMETQYF. The DNA for the CDR3 is TGTGCCAGCAGTGACCCCCGGAGGGGACAGGGGGCGATGGAGACCCAGTACTTC. This chain connects TRBV25-1 to TRBJ2-5; 12 bases agree with TRBD1. CDR1 MGHDK and CDR2 SYGVNS come from the germline V gene. The CDR3 contains 18 residues. After removal of 3 bases from V and 5 bases from J, the junction contained 13 bases not matched to a gene.

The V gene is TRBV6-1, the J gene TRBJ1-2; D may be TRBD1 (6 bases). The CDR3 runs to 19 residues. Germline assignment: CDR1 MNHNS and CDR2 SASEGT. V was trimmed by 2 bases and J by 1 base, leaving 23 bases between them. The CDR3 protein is CASSEIIRGRTADNYGYTF. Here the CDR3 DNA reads TGTGCCAGCAGTGAAATAATACGAGGGCGGACAGCAGATAACTATGGCTACACCTTC.

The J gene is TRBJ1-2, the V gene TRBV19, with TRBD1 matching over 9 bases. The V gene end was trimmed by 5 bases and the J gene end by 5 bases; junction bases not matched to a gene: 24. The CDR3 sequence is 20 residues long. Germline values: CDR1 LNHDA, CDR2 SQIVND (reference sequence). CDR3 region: CASSPSHKGIQGASFYGYTF. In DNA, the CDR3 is TGTGCCAGTAGTCCGTCTCACAAAGGGATACAGGGGGCAAGTTTTTATGGCTACACCTTC.

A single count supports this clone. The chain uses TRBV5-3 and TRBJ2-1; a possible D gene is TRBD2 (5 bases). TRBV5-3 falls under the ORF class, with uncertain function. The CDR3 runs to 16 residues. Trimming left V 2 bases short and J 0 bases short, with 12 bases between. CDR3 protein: CARSLYVGSSYNEQFF. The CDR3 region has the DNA TGTGCCAGAAGCTTATATGTGGGGAGCTCCTACAATGAGCAGTTCTTC.

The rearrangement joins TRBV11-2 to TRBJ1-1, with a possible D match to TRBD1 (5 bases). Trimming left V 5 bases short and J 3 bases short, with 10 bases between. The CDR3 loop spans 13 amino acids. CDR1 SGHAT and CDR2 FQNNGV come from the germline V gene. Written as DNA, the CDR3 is TGTGCCAGCAGCCTTAACAGGTACACTGAAGCTTTCTTT. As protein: CASSLNRYTEAFF.

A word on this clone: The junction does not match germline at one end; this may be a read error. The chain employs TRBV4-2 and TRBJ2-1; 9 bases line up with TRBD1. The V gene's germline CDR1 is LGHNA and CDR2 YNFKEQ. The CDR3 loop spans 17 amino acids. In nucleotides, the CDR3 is TGTACCAGCAGCCAAGATTCGGACAGGGGTTTGGGGAATGAGCAGTTCTTC. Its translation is CTSSQDSDRGLGNEQFF.

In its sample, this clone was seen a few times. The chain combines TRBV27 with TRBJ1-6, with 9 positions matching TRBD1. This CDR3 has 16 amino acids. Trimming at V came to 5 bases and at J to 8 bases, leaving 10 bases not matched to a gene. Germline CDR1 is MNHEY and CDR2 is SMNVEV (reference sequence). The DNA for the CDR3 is TGTGCCAGCAGTCCCAAACTGGGACAGGGTGATTCACCCCTCCACTTT. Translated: CASSPKLGQGDSPLHF.